A single sample gave rise to the 2 T cell receptor beta chains below, sequenced in a study of cytomegalovirus exposure and HLA in healthy donors. The PCR had 60 Vbeta and 13 Jbeta primers. Only in-frame clones appear in the TCRdb table, and some are missing; sequencing was by immunoSEQ multiplex PCR. The sample has around 140,000 clones. The sample taken for sequencing was PBMCs. These receptors were obtained from a woman under 30 in good health and CMV-seronegative.

This chain connects TRBV29-1 to TRBJ1-1, with a possible D match to TRBD1 (5 bases). The CDR3 has 11 residues. Germline CDR1 reads SQVTM; CDR2 reads ANQGSEA. V was pared by 6 bases and J by 11 bases, with 16 bases between. CDR3 DNA: TGCAGCGTCACGCGAGGAGGGGAGGCTTTCTTT. Translation gives CSVTRGGEAFF.

The V gene is TRBV7-8, the J gene TRBJ2-1; D is uncertain. The CDR3 covers 13 residues. Trimming pared 1 base from V and 4 bases from J, leaving 5 bases between. Per germline, CDR1 SGHVS and CDR2 FQNEAQ. CDR3 nucleotide sequence: TGTGCCAGCAGCTTAGGGCCATACAATGAGCAGTTCTTC. Amino acids: CASSLGPYNEQFF.